This T cell receptor (beta chain) came from a study of shared clonotypes between healthy human individuals. Whole-study results and caveats: Naive CD4 clonotypes overlapped across a few donors at about 5.2%. Large depth notwithstanding, sorted-subset sequencing proved incomplete by rarefaction.

All donors qualified as healthy HIV-negative adults and had experienced no recent acute infections or vaccinations. Germline loops: CDR1 KGHSH, CDR2 LQKENI. The CDR3 spans 16 residues. V shed 6 bases and J 7 bases; nucleotides not matched to a gene: 15. About 30,000 T cell genomes, or roughly 200 ng DNA, went into the sorted-subset replicate PCRs. The protocol was immunoSEQ multiplex PCR, while the TCRdb copy is restricted to in-frame clones and leaves out a portion. This table holds millions of clones, more than 90% found once. A word on this clone: No antigen is known for it.

Sequencing input: naive CD4+ T cells sorted from blood. Subset: CD45RA+ positively selected. The genes are TRBV18 and TRBJ1-1; 9 bases agree with TRBD1. The TCR comes from a man aged 18-30 years in good health. The CDR3 sequence is CASSPLLDRGIIEAFF. The CDR3 coding sequence is TGTGCCAGCTCGCCTTTGTTGGACAGGGGTATAATTGAAGCTTTCTTT. Looking up the rest from reference TRBV18 and TRBJ1-1 gives the full variable domain: NAGVMQNPRHLVRRRGQEARLRCSPMKGHSHVYWYRQLPEEGLKFMVYLQKENIIDESGMPKERFSAEFPKEGPSILRIQQVVRGDSAAYFCASSPLLDRGIIEAFFGQGTRLTVV.